Below are 20 T cell receptor beta chains sequenced from a single sample in a study of blood T cell repertoires in COVID-19. Clones were sequenced by immunoSEQ multiplex PCR, and TCRdb holds only the in-frame ones, with some missing. The sample records nearly 350,000 clones, 87% being singletons. The sample was PBMCs or T cells enriched from blood (not recorded which). The receptors originated from a woman in her 30s who had recovered from COVID-19.

The rearrangement links TRBV7-8 to TRBJ1-1; 8 bases fit TRBD1. The CDR3 is made up of 15 amino acids. CDR1 is SGHVS, CDR2 FQNEAQ, per germline. J lost 4 bases, V lost 0 bases, and 4 bases had no gene match. Here the CDR3 DNA reads TGTGCCAGCAGCTTAGCGGGCAGGGGGCCCACTGAAGCTTTCTTT. Its protein product is CASSLAGRGPTEAFF.

This sequence joins TRBV2 and TRBJ1-6; D gene unclear. This CDR3 contains 13 residues. Per the germline V gene, CDR1 is SNHLY and CDR2 is FYNNEI. V was trimmed by 7 bases and J by 7 bases, leaving 11 bases between them. CDR3 sequence reads: CASTADLNSPLHF. CDR3 DNA: TGTGCCAGCACCGCGGATCTCAATTCACCCCTCCACTTT.

V is TRBV5-1 and J is TRBJ2-7; 8 bases line up with TRBD1. Unmatched junction bases numbered 6, after V lost 0 bases and J lost 4 bases. The CDR3 spans 15 residues. Germline loops: CDR1 SGHRS, CDR2 YFSETQ. As DNA, the CDR3 is TGCGCCAGCAGCTTGGAGTGGGGACAGGTTTACGAGCAGTACTTC. This encodes CASSLEWGQVYEQYF.

The rearrangement joins TRBV2 to TRBJ1-5; maybe TRBD1 (5 bases). Trimming shortened V by 3 bases and J by 2 bases, and 14 bases separated the two germline ends. From germline, CDR1 is SNHLY and CDR2 FYNNEI. This CDR3 is built from 16 residues. The CDR3 reads CASSESDRKGNQPQHF. The DNA for the CDR3 is TGTGCCAGCAGTGAGTCAGACAGAAAAGGCAATCAGCCCCAGCATTTT.

The genes are TRBV2 and TRBJ2-5; 7 bases align to TRBD2. This CDR3 spans 14 amino acids. The germline V gene encodes CDR1 SNHLY and CDR2 FYNNEI. J lost 2 bases, V lost 1 base, and 1 base had no gene match. This chain's CDR3 is CASSEGDYQETQYF. Written as DNA, the CDR3 is TGTGCCAGCAGTGAAGGGGACTATCAAGAGACCCAGTACTTC.

This rearrangement joins TRBV12-3 or TRBV12-4 to TRBJ2-2, with 7 nucleotides matching TRBD1. V trimming: 5 bases; J trimming: 6 bases; junction bases outside the gene matches: 3. The CDR3 contains 13 residues. In DNA, the CDR3 is TGTGCCAGCAGTGACAGGGACGCCGGGGAGCTGTTTTTT. Translating gives CASSDRDAGELFF.

The genes are TRBV27 and TRBJ2-1, with D maybe TRBD2 (7 bases). The CDR3 sequence is 16 residues long. The germline V and J ends were trimmed by 5 bases and 0 bases, with 14 bases remaining between them. Germline assignment: CDR1 MNHEY and CDR2 SMNVEV (reference sequence). CDR3 sequence: CASSPTGGRSYNEQFF. The CDR3 DNA sequence: TGTGCCAGCAGTCCGACGGGGGGCCGCTCCTACAATGAGCAGTTCTTC.

V gene TRBV9 combines with J gene TRBJ2-5; weak D call: TRBD2 (5 bases). Trimming left V 4 bases short and J 0 bases short, with 10 bases between. The CDR3 length is 14 residues. Germline-derived CDR1 and CDR2 are SGDLS and YYNGEE. The CDR3 is CASSPRGYQETQYF. In nucleotides, the CDR3 is TGTGCCAGCAGCCCTCGAGGGTACCAAGAGACCCAGTACTTC. The complete variable domain, with remaining parts taken from reference TRBV9 and TRBJ2-5, reads DSGVTQTPKHLITATGQRVTLRCSPRSGDLSVYWYQQSLDQGLQFLIQYYNGEERAKGNILERFSAQQFPDLHSELNLSSLELGDSALYFCASSPRGYQETQYFGPGTRLLVL.

The table lists this clone with a count of one. The rearrangement joins TRBV14 to TRBJ1-2, with 8 nucleotides matching TRBD1. V lost 4 bases to trimming and J lost 5 bases; unmatched junction nucleotides: 6. This CDR3 is 14 amino acids long. Germline CDR1 is SGHDN and CDR2 is FVKESK. The CDR3 DNA reads as TGTGCCAGCAGCCCACAGGGGGTCCAATATGGCTACACCTTC. Residues: CASSPQGVQYGYTF.

This chain uses TRBV4-3 with TRBJ1-2; D is perhaps TRBD1 (6 bases). Germline V gene lookup returns CDR1 LGHNA and CDR2 YSLEER. V lost 0 bases and J 3 bases, leaving 17 bases between the germline ends. This CDR3 is built from 17 residues. The DNA for the CDR3 is TGCGCCAGCAGCCAAGAACGGGCAGGGGTACGCGACTATGGCTACACCTTC. This sequence encodes CASSQERAGVRDYGYTF.

This rearrangement joins TRBV10-3 to TRBJ1-1; possible D gene TRBD1, 6 bases. V was shortened by 3 bases and J by 0 bases, with 11 bases between the two germline ends. This CDR3 is 15 amino acids long. The germline CDR1 and CDR2 sequences are ENHRY and SYGVKD. The CDR3, as DNA: TGTGCCATCAGTGACCCGACAGGAGTGAACACTGAAGCTTTCTTT. The encoded protein is CAISDPTGVNTEAFF.

The V and J genes are TRBV28 and TRBJ1-1; weak D call: TRBD1 (6 bases). The CDR3 consists of 13 residues. Germline CDR1 MDHEN, CDR2 SYDVKM. The CDR3 is CAHTKGENTEAFF. The CDR3 region has the DNA TGTGCGCACACAAAGGGGGAAAACACTGAAGCTTTCTTT.

The CDR3 protein is CATSDSRTSTDTQYF. CDR3 DNA sequence: TGTGCCACCAGTGATTCAAGAACTAGCACAGATACGCAGTATTTT. The rearrangement links TRBV24-1 to TRBJ2-3; D gene unclear. The V gene's germline CDR1 is KGHDR and CDR2 SFDVKD. The V end lost 2 bases, the J end lost 0 bases, and 8 bases lay between the germline ends. This CDR3 region has 15 residues.

The sample holds a few counts of this clone. The rearrangement joins TRBV6-1 to TRBJ1-6; D might be TRBD1 (6 bases). V lost 3 bases and J lost 7, with 16 bases in between. Germline V gene lookup returns CDR1 MNHNS and CDR2 SASEGT. This CDR3 is 16 amino acids long. The CDR3 sequence: CASSETLTGTNSPLHF. The DNA for the CDR3 is TGTGCCAGCAGTGAGACTTTAACAGGGACCAATTCACCCCTCCACTTT.

This clone was observed a handful of times. This chain connects TRBV6-5 to TRBJ1-1; D is undetermined. The CDR3 runs 12 residues. With 0 bases removed from V and 5 bases from J, the gap between germline ends came to 4 bases. Germline CDR1 reads MNHEY; CDR2 reads SVGAGI. CDR3 sequence reads: CASSYSQTEAFF. CDR3 DNA sequence: TGTGCCAGCAGTTACTCGCAGACTGAAGCTTTCTTT.

The chain employs TRBV28 and TRBJ2-3, with 11 bases aligning to TRBD2. The V and J ends lost 4 bases and 2 bases, in that order; junction bases with no gene match: 14. Looked up from germline, CDR1 is MDHEN and CDR2 is SYDVKM. The CDR3 length is 19 residues. The CDR3 DNA follows: TGTGCCAGCAGTTCCCCCGGGACTAGCGGTGTGTTCTACACAGATACGCAGTATTTT. Translating it yields CASSSPGTSGVFYTDTQYF.

The chain carries TRBV5-1 and TRBJ1-1, with D hard to call. Germline CDR1 and CDR2: SGHRS and YFSETQ. V gave up 2 bases and J gave up 1 base, with 6 bases separating them. The CDR3 has 13 residues. The CDR3 sequence is CASSFTGNTEAFF. The CDR3 nucleotides read TGCGCCAGCAGCTTTACCGGGAACACTGAAGCTTTCTTT.

This rearrangement joins TRBV5-6 to TRBJ2-7, with D perhaps matching TRBD2 (5 bases). V gave up 5 bases and J gave up 0 bases, with 18 bases separating them. Germline CDR1 SGHDT, CDR2 YYEEEE. The CDR3 is 16 amino acids. The CDR3 spells CASSFTRERISYEQYF. The CDR3 nucleotides are TGTGCCAGCAGTTTTACTAGAGAGAGGATCTCCTACGAGCAGTACTTC.

The chain couples TRBV27 to TRBJ1-6; D is possibly TRBD1 (6 bases). The germline gives CDR1 MNHEY, CDR2 SMNVEV (reference sequence). The CDR3 spans 14 residues. Trimming shortened V by 3 bases and J by 7 bases, and 10 bases separated the two germline ends. DNA of the CDR3: TGTGCCAGCAGTTTTGGCAGGGGCAATTCACCCCTCCACTTT. This sequence encodes CASSFGRGNSPLHF.

The V and J genes are TRBV19 and TRBJ1-1; 7 bases are shared with TRBD1. The J segment lost 5 bases and the V segment lost 6 bases, leaving 9 bases of the junction unmatched. This CDR3 spans 14 amino acids. CDR1 is LNHDA and CDR2 is SQIVND in the germline V gene (reference sequence). The CDR3 here is CASRPRQGRTEAFF. The CDR3 DNA follows: TGTGCCAGTAGGCCTCGACAGGGAAGGACTGAAGCTTTCTTT.